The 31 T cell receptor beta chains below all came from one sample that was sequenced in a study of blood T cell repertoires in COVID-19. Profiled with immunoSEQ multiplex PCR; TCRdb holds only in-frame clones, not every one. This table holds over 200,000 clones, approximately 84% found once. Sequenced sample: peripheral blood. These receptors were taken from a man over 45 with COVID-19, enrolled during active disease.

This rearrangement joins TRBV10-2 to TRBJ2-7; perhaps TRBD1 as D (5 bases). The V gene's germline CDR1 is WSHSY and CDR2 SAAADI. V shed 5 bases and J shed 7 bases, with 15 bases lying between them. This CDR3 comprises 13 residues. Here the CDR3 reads CASSKQTQGEQYF. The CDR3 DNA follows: TGCGCCAGCAGTAAACAAACTCAGGGTGAGCAGTACTTC.

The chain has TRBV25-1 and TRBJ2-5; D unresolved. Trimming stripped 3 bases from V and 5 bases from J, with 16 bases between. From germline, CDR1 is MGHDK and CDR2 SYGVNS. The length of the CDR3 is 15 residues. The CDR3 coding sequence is TGTGCCAGCAGTGAGGCCAGGTCTGGCTCGGAGACCCAGTACTTC. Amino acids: CASSEARSGSETQYF.

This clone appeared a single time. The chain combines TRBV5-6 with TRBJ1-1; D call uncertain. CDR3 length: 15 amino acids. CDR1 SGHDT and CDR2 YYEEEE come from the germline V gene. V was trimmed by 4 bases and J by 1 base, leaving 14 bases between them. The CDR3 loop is CASSTLTGGNTEAFF. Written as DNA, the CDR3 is TGTGCCAGCAGCACTCTGACTGGCGGGAACACTGAAGCTTTCTTT.

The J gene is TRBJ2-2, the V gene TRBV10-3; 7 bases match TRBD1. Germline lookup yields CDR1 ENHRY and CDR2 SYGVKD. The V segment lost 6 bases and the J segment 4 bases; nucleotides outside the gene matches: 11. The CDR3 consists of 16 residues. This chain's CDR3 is CAISAGGQHPTGELFF. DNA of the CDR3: TGTGCCATCAGCGCAGGGGGACAGCACCCCACCGGGGAGCTGTTTTTT.

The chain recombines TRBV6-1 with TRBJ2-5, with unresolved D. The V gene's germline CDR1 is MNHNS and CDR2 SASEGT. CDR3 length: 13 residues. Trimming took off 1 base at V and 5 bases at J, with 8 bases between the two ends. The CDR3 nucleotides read TGTGCCAGCAGTGAAGTGGTACGGGAGACCCAGTACTTC. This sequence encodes CASSEVVRETQYF.

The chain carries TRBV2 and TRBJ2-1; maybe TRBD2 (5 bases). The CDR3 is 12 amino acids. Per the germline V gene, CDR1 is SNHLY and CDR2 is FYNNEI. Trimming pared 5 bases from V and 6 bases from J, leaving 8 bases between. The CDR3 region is CASSTTSNEQFF. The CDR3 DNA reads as TGTGCCAGCAGTACCACTAGCAATGAGCAGTTCTTC. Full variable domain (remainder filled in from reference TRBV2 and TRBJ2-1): EPEVTQTPSHQVTQMGQEVILRCVPISNHLYFYWYRQILGQKVEFLVSFYNNEISEKSEIFDDQFSVERPDGSNFTLKIRSTKLEDSAMYFCASSTTSNEQFFGPGTRLTVL.

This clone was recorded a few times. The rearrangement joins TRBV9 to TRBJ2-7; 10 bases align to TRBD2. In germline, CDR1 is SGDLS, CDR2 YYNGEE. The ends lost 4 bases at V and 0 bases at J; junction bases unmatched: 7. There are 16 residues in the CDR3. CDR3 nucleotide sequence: TGTGCCAGCAGCCCAAGGACTAGCGGTGGCTCCTACGAGCAGTACTTC. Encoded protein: CASSPRTSGGSYEQYF.

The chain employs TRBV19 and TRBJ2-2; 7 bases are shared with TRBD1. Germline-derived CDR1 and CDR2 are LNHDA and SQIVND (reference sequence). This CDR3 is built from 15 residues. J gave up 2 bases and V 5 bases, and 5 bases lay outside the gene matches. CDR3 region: CASSLQGTNTGELFF. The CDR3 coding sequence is TGTGCCAGTAGTCTACAGGGGACAAACACCGGGGAGCTGTTTTTT.

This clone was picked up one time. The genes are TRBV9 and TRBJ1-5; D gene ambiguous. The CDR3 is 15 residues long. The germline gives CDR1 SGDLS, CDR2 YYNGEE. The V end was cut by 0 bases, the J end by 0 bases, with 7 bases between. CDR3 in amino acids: CASSVDNGSNQPQHF. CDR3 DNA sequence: TGTGCCAGCAGCGTAGATAACGGTAGCAATCAGCCCCAGCATTTT.

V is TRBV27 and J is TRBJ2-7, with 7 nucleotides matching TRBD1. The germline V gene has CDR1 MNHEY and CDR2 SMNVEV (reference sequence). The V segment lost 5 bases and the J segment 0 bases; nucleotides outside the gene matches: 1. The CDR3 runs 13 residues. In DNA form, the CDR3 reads TGTGCCAGCAGTCGACAGGGCTCCTACGAGCAGTACTTC. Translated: CASSRQGSYEQYF.

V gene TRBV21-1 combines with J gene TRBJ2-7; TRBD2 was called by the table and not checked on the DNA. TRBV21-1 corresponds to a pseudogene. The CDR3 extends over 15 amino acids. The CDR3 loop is CAGGCRLSSSYEQYF. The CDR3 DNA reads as TGTGCCGGGGGGTGTCGACTTTCTAGCTCCTACGAGCAGTACTTC.

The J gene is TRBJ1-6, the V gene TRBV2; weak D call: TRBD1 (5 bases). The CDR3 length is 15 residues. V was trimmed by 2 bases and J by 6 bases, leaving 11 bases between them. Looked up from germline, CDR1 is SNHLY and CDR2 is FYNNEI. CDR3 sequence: CASSEQGFANSPLHF. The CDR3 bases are TGTGCCAGCAGTGAACAGGGATTTGCTAATTCACCCCTCCACTTT.

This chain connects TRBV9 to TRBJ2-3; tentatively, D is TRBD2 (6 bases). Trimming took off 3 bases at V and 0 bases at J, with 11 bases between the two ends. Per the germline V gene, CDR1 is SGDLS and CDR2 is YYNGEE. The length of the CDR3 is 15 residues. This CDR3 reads CASSALSGSTDTQYF. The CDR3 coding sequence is TGTGCCAGCAGCGCACTTAGCGGTAGCACAGATACGCAGTATTTT. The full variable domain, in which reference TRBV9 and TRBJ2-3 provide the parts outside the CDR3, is DSGVTQTPKHLITATGQRVTLRCSPRSGDLSVYWYQQSLDQGLQFLIQYYNGEERAKGNILERFSAQQFPDLHSELNLSSLELGDSALYFCASSALSGSTDTQYFGPGTRLTVL.

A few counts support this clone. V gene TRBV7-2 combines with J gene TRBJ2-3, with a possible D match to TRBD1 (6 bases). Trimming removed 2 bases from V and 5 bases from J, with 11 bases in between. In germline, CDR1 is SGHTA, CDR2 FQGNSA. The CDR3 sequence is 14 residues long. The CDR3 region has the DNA TGTGCCAGCAGCTTATCCTCACAGGGAGATACGCAGTATTTT. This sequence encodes CASSLSSQGDTQYF.

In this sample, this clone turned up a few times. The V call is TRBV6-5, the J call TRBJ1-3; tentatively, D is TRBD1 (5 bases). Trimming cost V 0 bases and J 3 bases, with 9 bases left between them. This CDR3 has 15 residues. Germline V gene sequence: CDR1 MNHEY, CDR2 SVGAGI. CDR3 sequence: CASSYSIGGGNTIYF. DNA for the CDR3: TGTGCCAGCAGTTACTCAATCGGGGGTGGAAACACCATATATTTT.

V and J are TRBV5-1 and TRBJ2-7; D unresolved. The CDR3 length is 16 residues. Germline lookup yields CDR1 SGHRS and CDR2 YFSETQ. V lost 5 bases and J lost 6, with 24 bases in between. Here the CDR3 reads CASRPTDRHAVIEQYF. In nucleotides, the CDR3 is TGCGCCAGCAGACCAACGGATAGACACGCAGTAATCGAGCAGTACTTC.

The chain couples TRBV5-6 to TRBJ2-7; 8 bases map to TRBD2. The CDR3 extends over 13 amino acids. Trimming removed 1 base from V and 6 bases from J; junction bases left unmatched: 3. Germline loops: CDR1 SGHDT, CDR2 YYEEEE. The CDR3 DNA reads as TGTGCCAGCAGCTTGCCAGCGGGGGCCGAGCAGTACTTC. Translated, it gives CASSLPAGAEQYF.

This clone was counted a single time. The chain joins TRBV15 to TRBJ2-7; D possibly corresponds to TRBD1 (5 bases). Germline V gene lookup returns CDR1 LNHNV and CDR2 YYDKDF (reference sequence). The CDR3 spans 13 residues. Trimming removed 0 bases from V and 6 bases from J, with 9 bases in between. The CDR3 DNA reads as TGTGCCACCAGCAGAGATCGACAGTCCGAGCAGTACTTC. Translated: CATSRDRQSEQYF. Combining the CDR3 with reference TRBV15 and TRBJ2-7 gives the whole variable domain DAMVIQNPRYQVTQFGKPVTLSCSQTLNHNVMYWYQQKSSQAPKLLFHYYDKDFNNEADTPDNFQSRRPNTSFCFLDIRSPGLGDTAMYLCATSRDRQSEQYFGPGTRLTVT.

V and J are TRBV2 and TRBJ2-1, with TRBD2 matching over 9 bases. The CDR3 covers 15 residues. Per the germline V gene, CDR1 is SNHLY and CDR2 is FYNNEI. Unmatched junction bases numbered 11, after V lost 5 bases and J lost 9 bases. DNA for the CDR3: TGTGCCAGCAGTTTAGGGACTAGCCACCAATCTGAGCAGTTCTTC. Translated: CASSLGTSHQSEQFF.

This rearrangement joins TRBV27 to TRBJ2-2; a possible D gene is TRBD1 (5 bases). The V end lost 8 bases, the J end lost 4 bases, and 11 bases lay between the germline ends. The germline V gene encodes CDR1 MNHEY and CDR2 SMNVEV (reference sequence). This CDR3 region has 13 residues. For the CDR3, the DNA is TGTGCCAGCTTAGGGGTAGCCACCGGGGAGCTGTTTTTT. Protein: CASLGVATGELFF.

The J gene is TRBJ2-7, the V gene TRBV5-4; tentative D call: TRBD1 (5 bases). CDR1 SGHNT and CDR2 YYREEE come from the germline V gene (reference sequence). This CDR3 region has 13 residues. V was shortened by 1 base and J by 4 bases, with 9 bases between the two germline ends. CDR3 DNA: TGTGCCAGCAGCTTGAGTCAGGGTTACGAGCAGTACTTC. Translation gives CASSLSQGYEQYF.

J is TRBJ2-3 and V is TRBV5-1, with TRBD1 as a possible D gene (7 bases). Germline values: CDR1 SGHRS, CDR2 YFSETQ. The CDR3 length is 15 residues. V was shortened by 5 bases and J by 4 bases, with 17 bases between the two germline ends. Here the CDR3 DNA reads TGCGCCAGCAGGTTGCGGGGAGGACAGGCAGATACGCAGTATTTT. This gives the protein CASRLRGGQADTQYF.

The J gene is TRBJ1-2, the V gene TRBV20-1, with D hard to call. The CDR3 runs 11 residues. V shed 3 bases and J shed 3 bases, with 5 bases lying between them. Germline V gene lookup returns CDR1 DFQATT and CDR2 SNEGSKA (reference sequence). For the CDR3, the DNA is TGCAGTGCTAGCACGGACTATGGCTACACCTTC. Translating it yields CSASTDYGYTF.

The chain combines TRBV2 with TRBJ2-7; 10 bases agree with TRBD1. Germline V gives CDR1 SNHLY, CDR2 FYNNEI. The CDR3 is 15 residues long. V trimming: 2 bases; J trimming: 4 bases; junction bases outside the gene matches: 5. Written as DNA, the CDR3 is TGTGCCAGCAGTGAACGGGACAGGGGAGCATACGAGCAGTACTTC. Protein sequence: CASSERDRGAYEQYF. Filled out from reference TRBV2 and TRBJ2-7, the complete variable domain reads EPEVTQTPSHQVTQMGQEVILRCVPISNHLYFYWYRQILGQKVEFLVSFYNNEISEKSEIFDDQFSVERPDGSNFTLKIRSTKLEDSAMYFCASSERDRGAYEQYFGPGTRLTVT.

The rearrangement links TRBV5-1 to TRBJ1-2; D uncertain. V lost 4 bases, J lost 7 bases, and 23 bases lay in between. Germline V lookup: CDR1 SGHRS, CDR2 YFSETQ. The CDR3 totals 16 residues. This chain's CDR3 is CASSRFGEPQEGGYTF. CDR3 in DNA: TGCGCCAGCAGCCGATTTGGGGAACCTCAGGAGGGTGGCTACACCTTC. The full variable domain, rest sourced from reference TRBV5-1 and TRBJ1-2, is KAGVTQTPRYLIKTRGQQVTLSCSPISGHRSVSWYQQTPGQGLQFLFEYFSETQRNKGNFPGRFSGRQFSNSRSEMNVSTLELGDSALYLCASSRFGEPQEGGYTFGSGTRLTVV.

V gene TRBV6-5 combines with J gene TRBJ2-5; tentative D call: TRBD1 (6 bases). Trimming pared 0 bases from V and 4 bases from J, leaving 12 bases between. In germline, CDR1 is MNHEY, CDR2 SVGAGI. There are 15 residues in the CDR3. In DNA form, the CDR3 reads TGTGCCAGCAGTTACTCATTTCAGGGGCCAGAGACCCAGTACTTC. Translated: CASSYSFQGPETQYF.

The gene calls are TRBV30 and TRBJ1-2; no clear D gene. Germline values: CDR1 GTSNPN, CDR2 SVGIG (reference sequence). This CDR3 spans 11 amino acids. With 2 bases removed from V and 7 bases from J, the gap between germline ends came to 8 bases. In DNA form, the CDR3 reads TGTGCCTGGAGTCACTCGGGTGGCTACACCTTC. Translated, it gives CAWSHSGGYTF.

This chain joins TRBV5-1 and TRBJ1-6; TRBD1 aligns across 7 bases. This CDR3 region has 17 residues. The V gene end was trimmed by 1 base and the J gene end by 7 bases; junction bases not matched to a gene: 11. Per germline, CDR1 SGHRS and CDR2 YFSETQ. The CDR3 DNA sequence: TGCGCCAGCAGCTTGAACCAACGGGACAGCTTAAATTCACCCCTCCACTTT. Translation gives CASSLNQRDSLNSPLHF.

CDR3 protein: CASDPGQGSYEQYF. The CDR3 region has the DNA TGTGCCAGTGACCCGGGACAGGGGTCCTACGAGCAGTACTTC. The J gene is TRBJ2-7, the V gene TRBV19, with 10 bases identical to TRBD1. Germline V gives CDR1 LNHDA, CDR2 SQIVND (reference sequence). After removal of 8 bases from V and 1 base from J, the junction contained 5 bases not matched to a gene. This CDR3 region has 14 residues.

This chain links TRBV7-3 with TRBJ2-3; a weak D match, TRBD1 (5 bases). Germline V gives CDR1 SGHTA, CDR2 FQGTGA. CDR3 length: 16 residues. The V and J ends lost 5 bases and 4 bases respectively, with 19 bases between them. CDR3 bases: TGTGCCAGCAGCCCAGGGCGAGGCAGGTACCCAGATACGCAGTATTTT. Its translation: CASSPGRGRYPDTQYF.

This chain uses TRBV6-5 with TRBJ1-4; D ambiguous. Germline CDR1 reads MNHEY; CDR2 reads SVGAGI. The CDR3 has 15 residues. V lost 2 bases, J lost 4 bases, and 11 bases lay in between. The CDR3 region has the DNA TGTGCCAGCAGTTACCAAGGGCGGGGTAATGAAAAACTGTTTTTT. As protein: CASSYQGRGNEKLFF.